Reported below is one T cell receptor (beta chain). What it recognizes is unknown. The sample is drawn from a study of cytomegalovirus exposure and HLA in healthy donors. CDR3 length equals 13 residues. The germline V and J ends were trimmed by 3 bases and 6 bases, with 12 bases remaining between them. The V gene's germline CDR1 is MDHEN and CDR2 SYDVKM. Study-wide results and caveats: In a later analysis, HLA-associated TCR beta chains were more clonally expanded than equally common others. What TCR beta sequences reportedly achieved was accurate prediction of HLA-A and HLA-B alleles in most subjects. Cytomegalovirus-associated status was assigned to about 170 TCR beta chains. In a later analysis, several top co-occurrence clusters appeared linked to parvovirus B19, influenza, CMV and Epstein-Barr virus.

PCR employed 60 Vbeta and 13 Jbeta primers. Sequencing used immunoSEQ multiplex PCR; TCRdb keeps in-frame clones, though not all of them. Of nearly 200,000 clones in the sample, around 86% were seen once. This sequence originates from a woman between 50 and 59 years old in good health and CMV-seropositive. The chain combines TRBV28 with TRBJ2-7; D remains ambiguous. The sample consisted of PBMCs. The CDR3 DNA is TGTGCCAGCAGTTTTCCCTCGCTAGGCGAGCAGTACTTC. Translation: CASSFPSLGEQYF.